One sample yielded the 27 T cell receptor beta chains listed below, sequenced in a study of blood T cell repertoires in COVID-19 (dated by TCRdb to the early 2020s). To prepare the library, the immunoSEQ multiplex PCR assay was applied. Entries here come from immuneACCESS through TCRdb and include only in-frame sequences with V and J called. Some clones fail to appear in such tables; in the studies checked, an unresolved V gene covers under half of the shortfall, and the cause of the remainder is unknown. The sample table records some 48,000 clones; roughly 90% of these occur just once. Approximately 23% of the sample is taken by the ten largest. Sequencing was done on a sample of peripheral blood. The source is a woman over 75 in a cohort sampled during active or convalescent COVID-19.

This chain links TRBV5-4 with TRBJ2-7; D is uncertain. CDR1 and CDR2 (germline): SGHNT, YYREEE (reference sequence). The CDR3 length is 11 residues. V dropped 0 bases and J dropped 5 bases, with 3 bases sitting between them. The CDR3 nucleotides are TGTGCCAGCAGCTTGGACAACGAGCAGTACTTC. Protein sequence: CASSLDNEQYF.

The chain couples TRBV4-3 to TRBJ2-2, with D unclear. Germline V lookup: CDR1 LGHNA, CDR2 YSLEER. V shed 1 base and J shed 7 bases, with 4 bases lying between them. CDR3 length: 12 residues. Here the CDR3 reads CASSQVLGELFF. DNA for the CDR3: TGCGCCAGCAGCCAAGTTCTCGGGGAGCTGTTTTTT.

The chain carries TRBV7-2 and TRBJ1-1; TRBD1 might be the D (5 bases). In germline, CDR1 is SGHTA, CDR2 FQGNSA. CDR3 length: 15 residues. V lost 1 base, J lost 3 bases, and 12 bases lay in between. The CDR3 loop is CASSLVRGGYTEAFF. The CDR3 region has the DNA TGTGCCAGCAGCTTAGTTCGGGGGGGTTACACTGAAGCTTTCTTT. The variable domain in full, completed from reference TRBV7-2 and TRBJ1-1, reads GAGVSQSPSNKVTEKGKDVELRCDPISGHTALYWYRQSLGQGLEFLIYFQGNSAPDKSGLPSDRFSAERTGGSVSTLTIQRTQQEDSAVYLCASSLVRGGYTEAFFGQGTRLTVV.

CDR3 nucleotide sequence: TGTGCCAGCAGTGAAGAGAAGCGGGGGCGGCAGTATTTT. Translation: CASSEEKRGRQYF. This chain links TRBV6-1 with TRBJ2-3; 8 bases are shared with TRBD2. CDR1 is MNHNS, CDR2 SASEGT, per germline. The CDR3 has 13 residues. The V and J ends lost 1 base and 11 bases, in that order; junction bases with no gene match: 5.

V is TRBV7-2 and J is TRBJ2-7, with D perhaps matching TRBD1 (5 bases). Between the trimmed V and J ends, which lost 1 base and 2 bases, there was a span of 12 bases. Germline CDR1 SGHTA, CDR2 FQGNSA. The CDR3 runs to 15 residues. The CDR3 is CASSLGKGPPYEQYF. The CDR3 bases are TGTGCCAGCAGCTTAGGGAAGGGGCCTCCCTACGAGCAGTACTTC.

The rearrangement uses TRBV7-9 and TRBJ1-6; 7 bases are a match to TRBD1. Germline lookup yields CDR1 SEHNR and CDR2 FQNEAQ (reference sequence). The CDR3 runs 14 residues. With V trimmed by 5 bases and J by 13 bases, 11 bases remained unmatched. As DNA, the CDR3 is TGTGCCAGCAGCATCCGGGACAGCCTGTCCCCCCTCCACTTT. Amino acid sequence: CASSIRDSLSPLHF.

The chain employs TRBV7-2 and TRBJ2-3, with a tentative D call TRBD1 (6 bases). V was pared by 5 bases and J by 2 bases, with 11 bases between. The CDR3 contains 14 residues. Per germline, CDR1 SGHTA and CDR2 FQGNSA. CDR3: CASSPGQNTDTQYF. DNA of the CDR3: TGTGCCAGCAGCCCAGGACAGAACACAGATACGCAGTATTTT. Variable domain in full (rest from reference TRBV7-2 and TRBJ2-3): GAGVSQSPSNKVTEKGKDVELRCDPISGHTALYWYRQSLGQGLEFLIYFQGNSAPDKSGLPSDRFSAERTGGSVSTLTIQRTQQEDSAVYLCASSPGQNTDTQYFGPGTRLTVL.

The chain carries TRBV3-1 (or the pseudogene TRBV3-2) and TRBJ2-7, with D possibly being TRBD2 (6 bases). V lost 4 bases and J 3 bases, leaving 13 bases between the germline ends. The CDR3 spans 14 residues. Looked up from germline, CDR1 is LGHDT and CDR2 is YNNKEL (reference sequence). The CDR3 loop reads CASSPTGSYYEQYF. DNA for the CDR3: TGTGCCAGCAGCCCCACCGGGAGCTACTACGAGCAGTACTTC.

This chain connects TRBV4-3 to TRBJ2-7, with 14 positions matching TRBD2. Unmatched junction bases numbered 2, after V lost 4 bases and J lost 3 bases. CDR1 and CDR2 (germline): LGHNA, YSLEER. The CDR3 runs 15 residues. The CDR3, as DNA: TGCGCCAGCAGCCGGGGACTAGCGGGAGACTACGAGCAGTACTTC. Its protein product is CASSRGLAGDYEQYF.

The chain uses TRBV15 and TRBJ1-2, with TRBD1 as a possible D gene (5 bases). Germline V lookup: CDR1 LNHNV, CDR2 YYDKDF (reference sequence). V dropped 1 base and J dropped 8 bases, with 17 bases sitting between them. The length of the CDR3 is 15 residues. The CDR3 loop is CATSRAATAMAGYTF. The CDR3 DNA is TGTGCCACCAGCAGAGCCGCGACAGCCATGGCAGGCTACACCTTC.

About this clone: Compared with germline, one end of the junction differs, possibly owing to a read error. This sequence joins TRBV3-1 (or the pseudogene TRBV3-2) and TRBJ1-1, with 8 bases lining up with TRBD1. The CDR3 has 14 amino acids. The germline V gene encodes CDR1 LGHDT and CDR2 YNNKEL (reference sequence). CDR3 bases: TGTGCCAGCACCCAAGGACAGGGAAACACTGAAGCTTTCTTT. This sequence encodes CASTQGQGNTEAFF.

The chain links TRBV20-1 to TRBJ2-1, with 8 bases that match TRBD1. Trimming at V came to 3 bases and at J to 0 bases, leaving 7 bases not matched to a gene. The CDR3 length is 16 residues. Germline loops: CDR1 DFQATT, CDR2 SNEGSKA (reference sequence). This CDR3 reads CSASGQGLYSYNEQFF. The CDR3 DNA reads TGCAGTGCTAGTGGACAGGGTCTATACTCCTACAATGAGCAGTTCTTC.

CDR3 DNA sequence: TGTGCCAGCAGGCCCCTACAGGGGGCAAGCACTGAAGCTTTCTTT. It specifies CASRPLQGASTEAFF. The chain combines TRBV2 with TRBJ1-1; 9 nucleotides align to TRBD1. Losses at the gene ends were 6 bases for V and 4 bases for J; bases not matched to a gene: 9. Germline V lookup: CDR1 SNHLY, CDR2 FYNNEI. This CDR3 is 15 amino acids long.

J is TRBJ2-7 and V is TRBV6-5; 7 positions agree with TRBD1. Unmatched junction bases numbered 7, after V lost 7 bases and J lost 4 bases. The CDR3 is 13 amino acids. Looked up from germline, CDR1 is MNHEY and CDR2 is SVGAGI. CDR3 in DNA: TGTGCCAGCATACGGGACAGATTTTACGAGCAGTACTTC. Its translation is CASIRDRFYEQYF.

The V and J genes are TRBV10-1 and TRBJ2-1; perhaps TRBD1 as D (6 bases). CDR1 and CDR2 from the germline V gene are WNHNN and SYGVQD (reference sequence). This CDR3 has 15 residues. V lost 3 bases to trimming and J lost 5 bases, with 14 bases between them. In nucleotides, the CDR3 is TGCGCCAGCAGTGAAGTGGGGGCGATGAACAATGAGCAGTTCTTC. This gives the protein CASSEVGAMNNEQFF.

V gene TRBV20-1 combines with J gene TRBJ1-5, with TRBD1 matching over 7 bases. The germline V gene has CDR1 DFQATT and CDR2 SNEGSKA (reference sequence). V shed 3 bases, J shed 7 bases, and the junction held 15 bases outside the gene matches. This CDR3 has 16 amino acids. The CDR3 sequence is CSASSGGRLSGQPQHF. CDR3 DNA sequence: TGCAGTGCTAGTTCAGGGGGGCGTTTATCAGGACAGCCCCAGCATTTT.

The chain uses TRBV6-2 or TRBV6-3 and TRBJ1-5; maybe TRBD1 (6 bases). Germline V gene sequence: CDR1 MNHEY, CDR2 SVGEGT. The CDR3 is 14 amino acids. The V end lost 2 bases, the J end lost 6 bases, and 11 bases lay between the germline ends. The CDR3 sequence is CASSYPQGGQPQHF. The CDR3 coding sequence is TGTGCCAGCAGTTACCCACAGGGCGGTCAGCCCCAGCATTTT.

The chain employs TRBV10-3 and TRBJ1-5, with D perhaps matching TRBD1 (6 bases). Germline loops: CDR1 ENHRY, CDR2 SYGVKD. The CDR3 runs 16 residues. V dropped 4 bases and J dropped 7 bases, with 20 bases sitting between them. The CDR3: CAISATITGTGQPQHF. DNA for the CDR3: TGTGCCATCAGTGCGACCATAACAGGGACGGGGCAGCCCCAGCATTTT.

The V call is TRBV10-3, the J call TRBJ2-3, with D possibly matching TRBD1 (6 bases). Trimming removed 0 bases from V and 6 bases from J, with 13 bases in between. The CDR3 totals 15 residues. Germline loops: CDR1 ENHRY, CDR2 SYGVKD. The CDR3 protein is CAISESLTGSDTQYF. The DNA for the CDR3 is TGTGCCATCAGTGAGTCCCTTACAGGGTCCGATACGCAGTATTTT.

The chain joins TRBV19 to TRBJ1-5, with TRBD1 as a possible D gene (5 bases). With 1 base removed from V and 3 bases from J, the gap between germline ends came to 10 bases. Germline CDR1 is LNHDA and CDR2 is SQIVND (reference sequence). CDR3 size: 15 residues. Here the CDR3 reads CASSIGGQFNQPQHF. CDR3 bases: TGTGCCAGTAGTATAGGGGGCCAGTTCAATCAGCCCCAGCATTTT.

The chain couples TRBV5-5 to TRBJ1-1; 7 nucleotides agree with TRBD1. The CDR3 extends over 14 amino acids. The germline V gene encodes CDR1 SGHKS and CDR2 YYEKEE (reference sequence). J was trimmed by 0 bases and V by 3 bases; bases with no gene match: 2. The CDR3 region has the DNA TGTGCCAGCAGCTGGGACAGCATGAACACTGAAGCTTTCTTT. Amino acids: CASSWDSMNTEAFF.

This chain connects TRBV19 to TRBJ2-5, with a weak D call TRBD2 (5 bases). The CDR3 extends over 13 amino acids. The germline V gene encodes CDR1 LNHDA and CDR2 SQIVND (reference sequence). The ends were cut back, 4 bases at V and 5 bases at J, with 11 bases in the middle. DNA for the CDR3: TGTGCCAGTAGTAGTGGTCCGGGGGAGACCCAGTACTTC. Its translation: CASSSGPGETQYF.

The genes are TRBV5-4 and TRBJ2-3; perhaps TRBD2 as D (6 bases). Germline CDR1 and CDR2: SGHNT and YYREEE (reference sequence). CDR3 length equals 13 residues. Trimming left V 6 bases short and J 1 base short, with 9 bases between. The DNA for the CDR3 is TGTGCCAGCACCCCGGGGGGCACAGATACGCAGTATTTT. Its protein product is CASTPGGTDTQYF.

The chain joins TRBV7-8 to TRBJ2-7; 10 positions agree with TRBD1. With 6 bases clipped from V and 2 bases from J, the junction kept 10 bases outside the gene matches. The CDR3 covers 16 residues. Germline CDR1 SGHVS, CDR2 FQNEAQ. The DNA of the CDR3 is TGTGCCAGCAGTCGTGGCTCCGGGACAGGGGCCTACGAGCAGTACTTC. Its protein is CASSRGSGTGAYEQYF.

The chain couples TRBV6-5 to TRBJ2-7, with a tentative D call TRBD2 (6 bases). Germline CDR1 and CDR2: MNHEY and SVGAGI. The ends were cut back, 6 bases at V and 0 bases at J, with 12 bases in the middle. The CDR3 sequence is 14 residues long. CDR3 in amino acids: CASRERVPSYEQYF. CDR3 nucleotides: TGTGCCAGCAGGGAGCGGGTCCCCTCCTACGAGCAGTACTTC.

The chain carries TRBV5-1 and TRBJ2-3; 8 bases are a match to TRBD1. V was clipped by 4 bases and J by 1 base; unmatched bases: 5. Germline lookup yields CDR1 SGHRS and CDR2 YFSETQ. This CDR3 region has 15 residues. DNA for the CDR3: TGCGCCAGCAGCGTTTCAGGGGGCCGCACAGATACGCAGTATTTT. Its protein product is CASSVSGGRTDTQYF.

The CDR3 sequence: CASSGGEDTEAFF. In DNA form, the CDR3 reads TGTGCCAGCAGTGGGGGGGAGGACACTGAAGCTTTCTTT. The chain employs TRBV2 and TRBJ1-1; TRBD1 might be the D (5 bases). The CDR3 consists of 13 residues. CDR1 is SNHLY and CDR2 is FYNNEI in the germline V gene. V was clipped by 4 bases and J by 3 bases, with 9 bases between them.